This T cell receptor beta chain is from a study of control samples from healthy donors and cancer patients. Sequencing was performed with immunoSEQ multiplex PCR; in TCRdb, only in-frame clones are kept and a portion is missing. The sample lists 15,000 to 20,000 clones, about 89% occurring once. CDR1 is MNHEY and CDR2 is SVGAGI in the germline V gene. This CDR3 is 14 amino acids long. V shed 7 bases and J 3 bases; nucleotides not matched to a gene: 8. Sequenced material: PBMCs. This sequence joins TRBV6-5 and TRBJ1-1; TRBD1 agrees at 7 bases. The TCR comes from a man aged 60 to 75 with head and neck cancer. The CDR3 protein is CASIQTGIDTEAFF. DNA for the CDR3: TGTGCCAGCATCCAGACAGGGATCGACACTGAAGCTTTCTTT.